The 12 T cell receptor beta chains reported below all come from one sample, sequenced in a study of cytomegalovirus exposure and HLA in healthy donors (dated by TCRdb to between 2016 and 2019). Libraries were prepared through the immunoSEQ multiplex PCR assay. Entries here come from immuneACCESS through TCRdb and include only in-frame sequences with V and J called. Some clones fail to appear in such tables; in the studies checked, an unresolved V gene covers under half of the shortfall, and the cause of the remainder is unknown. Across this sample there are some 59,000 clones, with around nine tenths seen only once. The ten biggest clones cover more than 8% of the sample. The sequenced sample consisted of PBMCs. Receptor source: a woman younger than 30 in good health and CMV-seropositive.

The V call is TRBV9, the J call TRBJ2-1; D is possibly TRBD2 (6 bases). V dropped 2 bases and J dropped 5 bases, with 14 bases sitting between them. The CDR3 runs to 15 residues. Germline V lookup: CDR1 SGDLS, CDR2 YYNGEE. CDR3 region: CASSVSGTFDNEQFF. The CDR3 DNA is TGTGCCAGCAGCGTTTCCGGGACTTTCGACAATGAGCAGTTCTTC. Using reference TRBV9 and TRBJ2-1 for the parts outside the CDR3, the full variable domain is DSGVTQTPKHLITATGQRVTLRCSPRSGDLSVYWYQQSLDQGLQFLIQYYNGEERAKGNILERFSAQQFPDLHSELNLSSLELGDSALYFCASSVSGTFDNEQFFGPGTRLTVL.

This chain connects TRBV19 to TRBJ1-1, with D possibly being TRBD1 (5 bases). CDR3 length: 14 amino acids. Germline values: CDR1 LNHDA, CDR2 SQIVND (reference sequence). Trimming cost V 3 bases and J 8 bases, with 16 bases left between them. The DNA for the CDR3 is TGTGCCAGTAGTATGCAGGGCCTGACGAGGGAAGCTTTCTTT. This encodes CASSMQGLTREAFF.

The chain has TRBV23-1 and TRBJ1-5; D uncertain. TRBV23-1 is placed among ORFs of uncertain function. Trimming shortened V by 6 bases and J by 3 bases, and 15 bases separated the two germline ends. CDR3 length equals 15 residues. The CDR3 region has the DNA TGCGCCAGCAGACCACTCCCCGAATCCAATCAGCCCCAGCATTTT. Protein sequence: CASRPLPESNQPQHF.

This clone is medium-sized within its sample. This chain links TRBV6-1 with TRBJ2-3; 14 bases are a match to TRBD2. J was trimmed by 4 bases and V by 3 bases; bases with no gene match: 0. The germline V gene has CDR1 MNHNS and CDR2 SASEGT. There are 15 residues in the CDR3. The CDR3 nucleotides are TGTGCCAGCAGTGAGACTAGCGGGGGGGCAGATACGCAGTATTTT. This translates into CASSETSGGADTQYF.

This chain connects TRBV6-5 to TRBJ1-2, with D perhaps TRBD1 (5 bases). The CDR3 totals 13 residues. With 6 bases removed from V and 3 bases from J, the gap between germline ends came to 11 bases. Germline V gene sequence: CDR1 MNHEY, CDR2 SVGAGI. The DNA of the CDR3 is TGTGCCAGCAGCTATGACAGAGACTATGGCTACACCTTC. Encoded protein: CASSYDRDYGYTF.

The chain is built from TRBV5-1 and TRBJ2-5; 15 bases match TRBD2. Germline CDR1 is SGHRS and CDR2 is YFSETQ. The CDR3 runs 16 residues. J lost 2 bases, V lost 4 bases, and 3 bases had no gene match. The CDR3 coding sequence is TGCGCCAGCAGCATCGGACTAGCGGGGGGGCAAGAGACCCAGTACTTC. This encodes CASSIGLAGGQETQYF. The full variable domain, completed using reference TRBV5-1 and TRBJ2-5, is KAGVTQTPRYLIKTRGQQVTLSCSPISGHRSVSWYQQTPGQGLQFLFEYFSETQRNKGNFPGRFSGRQFSNSRSEMNVSTLELGDSALYLCASSIGLAGGQETQYFGPGTRLLVL.

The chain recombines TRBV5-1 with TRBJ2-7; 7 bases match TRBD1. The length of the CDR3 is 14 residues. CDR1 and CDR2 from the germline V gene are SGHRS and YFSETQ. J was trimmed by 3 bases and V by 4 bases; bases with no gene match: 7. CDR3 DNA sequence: TGCGCCAGCAGCCCCGGACAGGACCACTACGAGCAGTACTTC. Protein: CASSPGQDHYEQYF.

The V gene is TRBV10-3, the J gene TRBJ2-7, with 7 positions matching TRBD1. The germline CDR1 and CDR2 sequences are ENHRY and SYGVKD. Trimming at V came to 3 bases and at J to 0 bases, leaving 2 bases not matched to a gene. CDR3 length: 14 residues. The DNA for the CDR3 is TGTGCCATCAGTGAATGGGACAGCTCCTACGAGCAGTACTTC. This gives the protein CAISEWDSSYEQYF.

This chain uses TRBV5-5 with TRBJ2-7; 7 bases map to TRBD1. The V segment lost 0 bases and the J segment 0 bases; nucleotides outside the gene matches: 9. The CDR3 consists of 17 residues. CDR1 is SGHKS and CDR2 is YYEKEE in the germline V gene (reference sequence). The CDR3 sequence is CASSLGPSGQISYEQYF. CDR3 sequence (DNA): TGTGCCAGCAGCTTGGGACCCTCGGGACAGATCTCCTACGAGCAGTACTTC.

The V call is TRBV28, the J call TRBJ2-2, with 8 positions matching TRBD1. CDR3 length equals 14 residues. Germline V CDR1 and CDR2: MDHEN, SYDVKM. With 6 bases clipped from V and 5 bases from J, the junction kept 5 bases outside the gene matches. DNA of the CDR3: TGTGCCAGCAGACAGGGGGGATGGACCGGGGAGCTGTTTTTT. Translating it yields CASRQGGWTGELFF.

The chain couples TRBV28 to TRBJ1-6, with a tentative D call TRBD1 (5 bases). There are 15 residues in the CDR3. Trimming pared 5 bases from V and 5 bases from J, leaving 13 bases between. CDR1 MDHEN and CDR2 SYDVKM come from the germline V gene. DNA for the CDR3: TGTGCCAGCAGTGTCCAGGGTAGAGATAATTCACCCCTCCACTTT. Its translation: CASSVQGRDNSPLHF.

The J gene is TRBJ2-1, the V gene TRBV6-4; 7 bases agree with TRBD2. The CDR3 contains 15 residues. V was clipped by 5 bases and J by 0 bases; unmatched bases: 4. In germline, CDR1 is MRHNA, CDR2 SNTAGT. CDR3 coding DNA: TGTGCCAGCAGTCTAGCGGCTAGCTCCTACAATGAGCAGTTCTTC. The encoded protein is CASSLAASSYNEQFF.